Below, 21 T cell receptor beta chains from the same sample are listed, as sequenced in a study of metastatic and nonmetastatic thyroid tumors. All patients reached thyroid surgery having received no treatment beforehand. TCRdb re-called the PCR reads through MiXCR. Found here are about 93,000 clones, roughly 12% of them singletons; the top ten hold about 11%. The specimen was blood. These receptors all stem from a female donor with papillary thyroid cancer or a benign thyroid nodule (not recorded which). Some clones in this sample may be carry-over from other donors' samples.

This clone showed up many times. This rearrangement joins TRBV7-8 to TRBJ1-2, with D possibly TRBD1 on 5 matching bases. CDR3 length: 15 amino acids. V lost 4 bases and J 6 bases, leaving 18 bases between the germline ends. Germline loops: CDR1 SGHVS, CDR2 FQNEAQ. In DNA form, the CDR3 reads TGTGCCAGCAGCTGGGGGGGATTGAGGCAAAATGGCTACACCTTC. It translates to CASSWGGLRQNGYTF.

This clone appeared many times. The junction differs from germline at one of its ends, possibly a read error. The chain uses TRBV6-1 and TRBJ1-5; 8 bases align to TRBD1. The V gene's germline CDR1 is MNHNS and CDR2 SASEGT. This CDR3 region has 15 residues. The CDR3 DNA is TGTGCCAGCAGAGAAGTGACAGGGGTTGGGTTGACCCAGCATTTT. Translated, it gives CASREVTGVGLTQHF.

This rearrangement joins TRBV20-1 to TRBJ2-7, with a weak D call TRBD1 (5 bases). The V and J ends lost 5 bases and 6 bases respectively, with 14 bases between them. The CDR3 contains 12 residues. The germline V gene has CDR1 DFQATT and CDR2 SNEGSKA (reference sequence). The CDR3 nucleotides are TGCAGTGCTGACAGCGATGTATCCGAGCAGTACTTC. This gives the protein CSADSDVSEQYF.

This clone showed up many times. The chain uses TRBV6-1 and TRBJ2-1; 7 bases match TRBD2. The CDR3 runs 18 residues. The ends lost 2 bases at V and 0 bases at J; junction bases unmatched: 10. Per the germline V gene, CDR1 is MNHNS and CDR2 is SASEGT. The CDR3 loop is CASSEPLSGLSSYNEQFF. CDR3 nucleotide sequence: TGTGCCAGCAGTGAACCTCTTAGCGGGTTGAGCTCCTACAATGAGCAGTTCTTC.

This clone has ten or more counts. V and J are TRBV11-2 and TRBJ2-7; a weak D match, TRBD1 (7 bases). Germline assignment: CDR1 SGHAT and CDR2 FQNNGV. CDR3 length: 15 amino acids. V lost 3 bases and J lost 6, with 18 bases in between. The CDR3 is CASSLGGQAVGEQYF. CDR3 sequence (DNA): TGTGCCAGCAGCTTGGGAGGACAGGCCGTAGGCGAGCAGTACTTC.

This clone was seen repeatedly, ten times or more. The CDR3 DNA reads as TGTGCCAGCAGTTTCGGAAGTCTACAGGTCACCGGGGAGCTGTTTTTT. Protein sequence: CASSFGSLQVTGELFF. V usage is TRBV12-3 or TRBV12-4 and J usage is TRBJ2-2; D possibly corresponds to TRBD1 (5 bases). This CDR3 comprises 16 residues. Trimming took 3 bases from V and 4 from J, leaving 15 bases between them.

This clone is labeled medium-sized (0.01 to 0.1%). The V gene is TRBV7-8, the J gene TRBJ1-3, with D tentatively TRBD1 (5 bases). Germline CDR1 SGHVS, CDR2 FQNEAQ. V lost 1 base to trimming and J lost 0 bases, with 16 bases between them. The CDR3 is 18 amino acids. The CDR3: CASSLGYRGGASGNTIYF. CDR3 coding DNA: TGTGCCAGCAGCTTAGGGTATCGTGGGGGAGCCTCTGGAAACACCATATATTTT. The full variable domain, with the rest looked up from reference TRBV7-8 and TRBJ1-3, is GAGVSQSPRYKVAKRGQDVALRCDPISGHVSLFWYQQALGQGPEFLTYFQNEAQLDKSGLPSDRFFAERPEGSVSTLKIQRTQQEDSAVYLCASSLGYRGGASGNTIYFGEGSWLTVV.

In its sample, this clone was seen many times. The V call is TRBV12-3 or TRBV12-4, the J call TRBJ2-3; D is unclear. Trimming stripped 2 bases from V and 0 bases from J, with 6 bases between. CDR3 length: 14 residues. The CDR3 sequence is CASSLTQSTDTQYF. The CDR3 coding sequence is TGTGCCAGCAGTTTAACTCAAAGCACAGATACGCAGTATTTT.

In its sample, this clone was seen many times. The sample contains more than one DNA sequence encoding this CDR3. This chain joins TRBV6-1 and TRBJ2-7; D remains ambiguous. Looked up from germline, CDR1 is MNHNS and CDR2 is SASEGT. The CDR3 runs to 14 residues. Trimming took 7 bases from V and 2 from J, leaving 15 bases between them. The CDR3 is CASNLPGLAYEQYF. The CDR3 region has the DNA TGTGCCAGCAACCTACCCGGATTAGCCTACGAGCAGTACTTC.

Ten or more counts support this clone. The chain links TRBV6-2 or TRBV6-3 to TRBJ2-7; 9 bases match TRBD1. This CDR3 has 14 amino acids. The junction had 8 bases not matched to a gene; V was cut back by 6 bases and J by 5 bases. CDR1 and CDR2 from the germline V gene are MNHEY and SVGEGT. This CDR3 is CASRGQGDGNEQYF. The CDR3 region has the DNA TGTGCCAGCAGGGGACAGGGTGATGGGAACGAGCAGTACTTC.

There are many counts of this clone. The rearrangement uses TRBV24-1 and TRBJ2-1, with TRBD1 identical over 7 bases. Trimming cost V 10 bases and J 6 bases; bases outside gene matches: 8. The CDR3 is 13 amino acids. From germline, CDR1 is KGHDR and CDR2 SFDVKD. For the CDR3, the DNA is TGTGCCACGGCGACAGGGCTGGGCAATGAGCAGTTCTTC. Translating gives CATATGLGNEQFF.

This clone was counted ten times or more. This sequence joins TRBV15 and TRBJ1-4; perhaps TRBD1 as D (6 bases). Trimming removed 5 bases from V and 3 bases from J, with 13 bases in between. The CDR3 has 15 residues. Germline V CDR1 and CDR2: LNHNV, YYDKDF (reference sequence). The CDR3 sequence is CATSGQQGPNEKLFF. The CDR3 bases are TGTGCCACCAGCGGTCAACAGGGACCTAATGAAAAACTGTTTTTT.

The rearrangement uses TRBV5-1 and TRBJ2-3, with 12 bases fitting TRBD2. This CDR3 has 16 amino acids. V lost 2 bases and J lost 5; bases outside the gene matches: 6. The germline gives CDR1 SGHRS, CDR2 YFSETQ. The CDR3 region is CASSLQTSGSRDTQYF. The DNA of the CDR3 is TGCGCCAGCAGCTTACAGACTAGCGGGAGCCGAGATACGCAGTATTTT.

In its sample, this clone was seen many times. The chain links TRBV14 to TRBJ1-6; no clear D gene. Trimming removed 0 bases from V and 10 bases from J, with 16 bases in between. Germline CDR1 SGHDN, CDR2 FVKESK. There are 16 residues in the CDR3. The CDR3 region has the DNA TGTGCCAGCAGCCAAGATCTGGCCAACAAAAGATCACCCCTCCACTTT. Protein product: CASSQDLANKRSPLHF.

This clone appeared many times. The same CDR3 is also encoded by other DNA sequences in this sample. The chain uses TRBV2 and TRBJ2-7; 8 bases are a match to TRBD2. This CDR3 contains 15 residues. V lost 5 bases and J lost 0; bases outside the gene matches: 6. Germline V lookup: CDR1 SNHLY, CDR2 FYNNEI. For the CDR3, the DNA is TGTGCCAGCAGTCCTACTAGCGGCAGCTCCTACGAGCAGTACTTC. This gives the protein CASSPTSGSSYEQYF.

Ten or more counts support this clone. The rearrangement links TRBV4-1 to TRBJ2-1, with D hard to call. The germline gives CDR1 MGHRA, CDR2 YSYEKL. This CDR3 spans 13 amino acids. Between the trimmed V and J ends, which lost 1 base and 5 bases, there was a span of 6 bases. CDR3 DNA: TGCGCCAGCAGCCAAGCCCTGAACAATGAGCAGTTCTTC. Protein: CASSQALNNEQFF.

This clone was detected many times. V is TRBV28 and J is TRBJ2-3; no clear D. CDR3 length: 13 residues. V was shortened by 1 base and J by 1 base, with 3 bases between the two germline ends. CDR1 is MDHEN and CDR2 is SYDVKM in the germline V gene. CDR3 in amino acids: CASSLSGTDTQYF. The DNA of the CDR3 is TGTGCCAGCAGTTTATCCGGCACAGATACGCAGTATTTT.

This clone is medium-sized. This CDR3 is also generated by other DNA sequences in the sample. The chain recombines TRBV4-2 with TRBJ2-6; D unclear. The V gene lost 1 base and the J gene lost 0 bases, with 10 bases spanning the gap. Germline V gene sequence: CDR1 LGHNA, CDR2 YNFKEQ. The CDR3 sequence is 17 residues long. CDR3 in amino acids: CASSQVQASSGANVLTF. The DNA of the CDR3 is TGTGCCAGCAGCCAAGTTCAGGCAAGCTCTGGGGCCAACGTCCTGACTTTC.

DNA of the CDR3: TGCAGTGTCAGGGGACGGGAGGGCCCTTGGACCTACAATGAGCAGTTCTTC. It specifies CSVRGREGPWTYNEQFF. J is TRBJ2-1 and V is TRBV20-1; 8 bases map to TRBD2. Germline CDR1 and CDR2: DFQATT and SNEGSKA (reference sequence). The CDR3 has 17 amino acids. The trim removed 7 bases at V and 2 bases at J, leaving 16 bases unmatched.

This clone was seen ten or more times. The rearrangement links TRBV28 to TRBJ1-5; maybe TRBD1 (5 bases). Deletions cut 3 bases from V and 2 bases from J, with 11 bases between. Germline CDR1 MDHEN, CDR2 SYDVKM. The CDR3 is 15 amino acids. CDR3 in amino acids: CASSLQGWGNQPQHF. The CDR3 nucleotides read TGTGCCAGCAGTTTGCAGGGATGGGGCAATCAGCCCCAGCATTTT.

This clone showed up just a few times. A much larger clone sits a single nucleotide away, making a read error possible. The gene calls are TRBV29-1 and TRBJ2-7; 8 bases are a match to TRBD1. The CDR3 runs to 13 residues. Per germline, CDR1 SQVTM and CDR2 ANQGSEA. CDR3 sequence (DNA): TGCGGCGTTGCGACCGGACAGGGTAACGAGCAGTACTTC. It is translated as CGVATGQGNEQYF.